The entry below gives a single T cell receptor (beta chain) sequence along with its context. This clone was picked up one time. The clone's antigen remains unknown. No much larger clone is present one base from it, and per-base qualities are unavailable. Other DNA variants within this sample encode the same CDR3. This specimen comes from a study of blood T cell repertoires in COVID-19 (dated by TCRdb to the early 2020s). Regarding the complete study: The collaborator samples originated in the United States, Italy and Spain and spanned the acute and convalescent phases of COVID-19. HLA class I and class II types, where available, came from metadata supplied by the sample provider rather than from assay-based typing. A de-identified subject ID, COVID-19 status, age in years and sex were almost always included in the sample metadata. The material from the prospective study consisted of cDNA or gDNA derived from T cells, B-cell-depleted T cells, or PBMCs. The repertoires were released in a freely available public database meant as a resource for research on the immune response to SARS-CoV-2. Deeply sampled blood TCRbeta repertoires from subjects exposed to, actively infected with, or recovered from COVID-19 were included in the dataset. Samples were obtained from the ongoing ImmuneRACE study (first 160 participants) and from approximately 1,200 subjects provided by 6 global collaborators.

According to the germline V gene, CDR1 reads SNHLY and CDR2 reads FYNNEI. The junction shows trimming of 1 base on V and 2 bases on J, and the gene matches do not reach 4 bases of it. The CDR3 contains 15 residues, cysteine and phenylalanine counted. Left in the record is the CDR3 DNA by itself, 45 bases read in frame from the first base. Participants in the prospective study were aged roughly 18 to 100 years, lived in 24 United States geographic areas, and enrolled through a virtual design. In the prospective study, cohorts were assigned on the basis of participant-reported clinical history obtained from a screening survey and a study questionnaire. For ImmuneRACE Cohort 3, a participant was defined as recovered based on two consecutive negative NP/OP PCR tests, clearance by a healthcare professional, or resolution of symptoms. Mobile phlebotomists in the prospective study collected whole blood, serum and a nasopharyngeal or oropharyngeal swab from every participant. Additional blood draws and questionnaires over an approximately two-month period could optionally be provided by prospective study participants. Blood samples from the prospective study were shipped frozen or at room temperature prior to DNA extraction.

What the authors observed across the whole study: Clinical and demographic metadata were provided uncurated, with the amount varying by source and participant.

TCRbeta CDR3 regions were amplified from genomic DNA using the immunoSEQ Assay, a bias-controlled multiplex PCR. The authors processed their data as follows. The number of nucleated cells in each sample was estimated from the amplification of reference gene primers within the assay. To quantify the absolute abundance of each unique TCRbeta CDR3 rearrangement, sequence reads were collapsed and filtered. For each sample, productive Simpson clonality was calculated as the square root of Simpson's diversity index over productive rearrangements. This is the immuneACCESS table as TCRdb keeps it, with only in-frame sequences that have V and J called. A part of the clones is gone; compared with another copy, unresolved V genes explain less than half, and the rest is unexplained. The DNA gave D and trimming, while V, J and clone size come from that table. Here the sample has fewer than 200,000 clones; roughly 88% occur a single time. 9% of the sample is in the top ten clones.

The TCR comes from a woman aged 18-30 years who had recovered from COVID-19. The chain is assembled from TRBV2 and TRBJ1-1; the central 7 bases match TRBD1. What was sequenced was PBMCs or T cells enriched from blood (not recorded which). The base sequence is TGTGCCAGCAGTGAAGATAGGGGGCTAAACACTGAAGCTTTCTTT. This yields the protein CASSEDRGLNTEAFF.